This TCR beta chain was retrieved from a study of monozygotic twins with inflammatory bowel disease (dated by TCRdb to between 2018 and 2021). Describing the broader study: The complete study included approximately 28 monozygotic twin pairs: 19 IBD-discordant Danish pairs and nine German pairs, of which four were IBD-concordant and five were IBD-discordant. The search for disease-associated traits relied mainly on comparing IBD patients with their genetically identical healthy co-twins within discordant pairs. Each individual had, on average, about 151 000 unique TCRalpha sequences and 181 000 unique TCRbeta sequences available for analysis. Overall study outcomes, separate from this receptor: No single strong signal or clonotype linked to IBD turned up in the results, so the idea that one exists was not supported. The analysis was unable to tell apart different T cell subtypes. Differing immunosuppressive treatments among patients may have added background noise and inter-individual variability to the repertoires. A decrease in TCRbeta repertoire diversity, as measured by inverse Simpson index, was observed in IBD patients compared with their healthy co-twins. Compared with healthy twins, IBD patients had fewer clonotypes in common with other individuals, a difference most pronounced in patients showing signs of disease activity. No difference in repertoire similarity was observed between concordant and discordant twins, possibly owing to limited statistical power.

According to the germline V gene, CDR1 reads SGHRS and CDR2 reads YFSETQ. From cysteine to phenylalanine, the CDR3 is 15 amino acids long. No coding sequence is recorded. As regards this clonotype: The specificity of this receptor is unknown.

Library preparation was by 5' RACE. Each TCR library was prepared from around 3,200 ng of total RNA. For each sample, cDNA synthesis was carried out in eight separate reactions using SMARTScribe reverse transcriptase. During cDNA synthesis, template switching introduced unique molecular identifiers that contained a 6-nucleotide sample barcode. Two nested PCRs of about 16 and 10 cycles amplified the TCRalpha and TCRbeta cDNA, and bead purification followed each PCR. Before amplification, the cDNA was treated with uracil DNA-glycosylase and purified using the QIAquick PCR purification kit. The second PCR was the step at which Illumina TruSeq-compatible adapters and sample-specific barcodes were added. TapeStation and Qubit were used to check library quality and concentration, and around 5.2 ng of each library went into the pool. Pooled libraries were sequenced on an Illumina HiSeq2500 single-index Rapid Run with 2 x 100 bp reads and custom sequencing primers. The published analysis was carried out like this. PCR and sequencing errors were corrected by UMI-based consensus assembly using MiGEC version 1.2.6. MiXCR version 2.1.1 was used to carry out V(D)J alignment, clonotype assembly and CDR3 extraction. Normalisation of gene usage, clonotype sharing and MAIT/NKT TCR abundance was achieved by analysing the top 1000, 10 000 and 20 000 clonotypes per sample. Diversity was computed as the inverse Simpson index with the vegan R package after downsampling to 27 000 UMIs. Paired Mann-Whitney U tests on discordant twin pairs were used, with Benjamini-Hochberg multiple-testing correction. Reprocessed by TCRdb, the reads give a single entry per CDR3 protein sequence, without DNA. The V and J calls, along with clone size, are taken from TCRdb and not from the paper's own processing. The sample's own table lists around 210,000 distinct CDR3 sequences. The leading ten clones occupy 7.5% to 8% of the sample.

An approximately 2.5 ml peripheral blood sample was drawn into PAXgene tubes per donor and stored at -80°C. Without any T cell sorting, total RNA was extracted from whole blood using the PAXgene blood miRNA kit on an automated QIAcube. Deep TCRalpha and TCRbeta repertoire profiling with unique molecular barcoding was performed on peripheral blood of monozygotic twin pairs concordant or discordant for inflammatory bowel disease. Smoking habits were recorded for all twin pairs, and individuals were classified as current, former or never smokers. This TCR came from a human donor with ulcerative colitis or Crohn's disease, or a healthy co-twin of an affected twin (not recorded which). The sequence is built from TRBV5-1 and TRBJ1-1; the TCRdb D gene call, TRBD1, has no DNA to confirm it. The sequenced material came from blood. The CDR3 is CASSTAGQTNTEAFF.